Below, 3 T cell receptor beta chains from the same sample are listed, as sequenced in a study of identical twins (dated by TCRdb to 2016 to 2017). Libraries were built with 5' RACE. For sequencing, an Illumina HiSeq 2000 was employed. Clones were called with MiXCR by TCRdb after fastp trimmed the public reads at Q25, and only in-frame beta chains were retained. For every CDR3 protein sequence, its rows merge into one entry that carries the most common genes and DNA. The sample table lists 650,000 to 800,000 distinct CDR3 sequences, 8.6% of them with a count of one. The ten most abundant clones make up around 0.98% of the sample. A further study also used this sample, focusing on yellow fever vaccine responses in identical twins.

Source material: PBMCs. The receptors were gathered from a woman younger than 35 in good health.

This clonotype turned up a few times. The V and J genes are TRBV19 and TRBJ2-3; TRBD1 aligns across 10 bases. Germline CDR1 is LNHDA and CDR2 is SQIVND (reference sequence). This CDR3 contains 16 residues. The V segment lost 4 bases and the J segment 2 bases; nucleotides outside the gene matches: 6. CDR3 loop: CASSTWTGGSTDTQYF. For the CDR3, the DNA is TGTGCCAGTAGTACATGGACAGGGGGATCCACAGATACGCAGTATTTT.

This clonotype has at least ten counts. The gene calls are TRBV24-1 and TRBJ2-5; perhaps TRBD1 as D (6 bases). The CDR3 runs to 14 residues. Germline V gives CDR1 KGHDR, CDR2 SFDVKD. The V gene lost 4 bases and the J gene lost 3 bases, with 11 bases spanning the gap. The CDR3 spells CATSEFRDKETQYF. As DNA, the CDR3 is TGTGCCACCAGTGAATTCCGGGACAAAGAGACCCAGTACTTC.

This rearrangement joins TRBV12-3 or TRBV12-4 to TRBJ2-2, with D perhaps TRBD1 or TRBD2 (5 bases each). V lost 3 bases to trimming and J lost 4 bases, with 9 bases between them. The CDR3 has 14 residues. The CDR3 region has the DNA TGTGCCAGCAGTTTGATAGGGACCACCGGGGAGCTGTTTTTT. Translated: CASSLIGTTGELFF.